Presented here are 29 T cell receptor beta chains from one specimen sequenced in a study of blood T cells in healthy people across ages. Sample-barcoded 5' priming and a J-beta primer mix drove a second PCR of 7 to 11 cycles. TCRdb passed the 5' RACE reads through MiXCR, listing each CDR3 protein once. The sample has some 670,000 distinct CDR3 sequences, about 50% seen once; the top ten hold around an eighth. Sequencing was carried out using blood. Receptor source: an elderly woman in good health.

This clonotype has just a few counts. The rearrangement joins TRBV3-1 to TRBJ2-1, with D perhaps assigned TRBD1 or TRBD2 (6 bases each). The CDR3 spans 18 residues. V dropped 4 bases and J dropped 5 bases, with 24 bases sitting between them. Looked up from germline, CDR1 is LGHDT and CDR2 is YNNKEL (reference sequence). The CDR3 loop reads CASSLLGGSGFAHNEQFF. CDR3 nucleotide sequence: TGTGCCAGCAGCCTATTAGGGGGGAGCGGGTTTGCACACAATGAGCAGTTCTTC.

Worth noting for this clonotype: Since a much larger clone is just one base distant, this may be a read error. The rearrangement joins TRBV15 to TRBJ2-1, with TRBD2 identical over 13 bases. J gave up 3 bases and V 8 bases, and 4 bases lay outside the gene matches. The CDR3 is made up of 15 amino acids. The germline V gene encodes CDR1 LNHNV and CDR2 YYDKDF (reference sequence). The CDR3 region is CATARLAGGYNEQFF. The CDR3 nucleotides are TGTGCCACCGCAAGACTAGCGGGGGGCTACAATGAGCAGTTCTTC.

The chain uses TRBV5-1 and TRBJ1-1; TRBD1 matches at 10 bases. CDR3 length: 15 amino acids. Germline CDR1 is SGHRS and CDR2 is YFSETQ. With 4 bases clipped from V and 5 bases from J, the junction kept 8 bases outside the gene matches. The CDR3 DNA is TGCGCCAGCAGCCCCGGGACAGGGGCCGGGACTGAAGCTTTCTTT. This gives the protein CASSPGTGAGTEAFF.

The V gene is TRBV7-2, the J gene TRBJ2-3; 8 nucleotides line up with TRBD2. CDR1 is SGHTA and CDR2 is FQGNSA in the germline V gene. The ends lost 5 bases at V and 3 bases at J; junction bases unmatched: 10. The length of the CDR3 is 16 residues. The CDR3 spells CASSPNQAGATDTQYF. CDR3 bases: TGTGCCAGCAGCCCCAACCAAGCGGGGGCTACAGATACGCAGTATTTT.

This chain links TRBV2 with TRBJ1-5; TRBD1 might be the D (5 bases). Germline CDR1 and CDR2: SNHLY and FYNNEI. Deletions cut 6 bases from V and 4 bases from J, with 13 bases between. There are 14 residues in the CDR3. The chain's CDR3 is CASRALTGNQPQHF. The CDR3 DNA sequence: TGTGCCAGCAGGGCCCTCACAGGTAATCAGCCCCAGCATTTT.

V usage is TRBV6-1 and J usage is TRBJ2-5; possibly TRBD2 for D (7 bases). The closer fit of TRBJ2-7 to the DNA end suggests the J call may be wrong. CDR3 length equals 14 residues. The germline gives CDR1 MNHNS, CDR2 SASEGT. The CDR3: CASSAQRGANEQYF. The CDR3 DNA follows: TGTGCCAGCAGTGCCCAACGGGGGGCTAACGAGCAGTACTTC.

About this clonotype: Germline and junction disagree at one end, which may indicate a read error. The chain links TRBV4-1 to TRBJ2-4; 7 positions agree with TRBD2. The DNA matches TRBJ2-7 better at its end, which makes the J call doubtful. Germline CDR1 is MGHRA and CDR2 is YSYEKL. This CDR3 is 15 amino acids long. The CDR3 loop reads CASSQRTSANYEQYF. The CDR3 DNA reads as TGCGCCAGTAGCCAAAGAACTAGCGCTAACTACGAGCAGTACTTC.

This clonotype came up a few times. The chain uses TRBV2 and TRBJ2-3; 12 bases fit TRBD2. There are 17 residues in the CDR3. V shed 6 bases and J 3 bases; nucleotides not matched to a gene: 10. CDR1 and CDR2 (germline): SNHLY, FYNNEI. CDR3 amino acids: CASSLSSTSGGTDTQYF. Here the CDR3 DNA reads TGTGCCAGCAGCCTTTCTTCCACTAGCGGGGGGACAGATACGCAGTATTTT.

This chain joins TRBV20-1 and TRBJ2-7; a possible D gene is TRBD2 (6 bases). The CDR3 spans 13 residues. V lost 6 bases and J 6 bases, leaving 18 bases between the germline ends. Germline-derived CDR1 and CDR2 are DFQATT and SNEGSKA (reference sequence). The CDR3 loop is CSAFIGDSSEQYF. In DNA form, the CDR3 reads TGCAGTGCCTTTATAGGGGACTCCAGCGAGCAGTACTTC.

As concerns this clonotype: A much bigger clone sits one base away, suggesting this may be a read error. This chain uses TRBV9 with TRBJ2-5, with D hard to call. Germline-derived CDR1 and CDR2 are SGDLS and YYNGEE. This CDR3 spans 17 amino acids. The CDR3: CASSVAEFPVGPETRYF. CDR3 in DNA: TGTGCCAGCAGCGTAGCCGAATTTCCCGTTGGTCCAGAGACCCGGTACTTC.

As for this clonotype: This may be a read error: a much more frequent sequence differs by one nucleotide. The chain couples TRBV27 to TRBJ2-7; no clear D. The CDR3 sequence is 14 residues long. V was cut by 2 bases and J by 6 bases, with 14 bases left in between. CDR1 and CDR2 from the germline V gene are MNHEY and SMNVEV (reference sequence). This CDR3 is CASSLGVGSGEQYF. The CDR3 DNA is TGTGCCAGCAGTTTAGGGGTAGGATCTGGCGAGCAGTACTTC.

In DNA form, the CDR3 reads TGCGCCAGCAGCCAGATACTAGCGGCAAACACAGATACGCAGTATTTT. Translating gives CASSQILAANTDTQYF. The chain combines TRBV4-3 with TRBJ2-3; TRBD2 aligns across 8 bases. V lost 3 bases to trimming and J lost 2 bases; unmatched junction nucleotides: 7. The CDR3 runs to 16 residues. Germline lookup yields CDR1 LGHNA and CDR2 YSLEER.

The chain combines TRBV7-9 with TRBJ2-6, with 7 bases that match TRBD1. The V and J ends lost 4 bases and 0 bases, in that order; junction bases with no gene match: 12. This CDR3 contains 19 residues. Germline V gene sequence: CDR1 SEHNR, CDR2 FQNEAQ (reference sequence). CDR3 in DNA: TGTGCCAGCAGCTCCCAGACAGGGAACTCTCTCTCTGGGGCCAACGTCCTGACTTTC. As protein: CASSSQTGNSLSGANVLTF.

This clonotype was seen ten or more times. One junction end disagrees with the germline gene, perhaps due to a read error. The V gene is TRBV6-5, the J gene TRBJ1-2, with 7 bases identical to TRBD1. Per the germline V gene, CDR1 is MNHEY and CDR2 is SVGAGI. This CDR3 is built from 14 residues. CDR3 nucleotides: TGTGCCAGCAGATACTCGACAGGGAACTATGGCTACACCTTC. Translating gives CASRYSTGNYGYTF.

The chain links TRBV9 to TRBJ2-5, with D maybe TRBD2 (5 bases). Germline V gene lookup returns CDR1 SGDLS and CDR2 YYNGEE. V shed 0 bases and J shed 5 bases, with 20 bases lying between them. The CDR3 covers 17 residues. The CDR3 reads CASSVEDSGISRETQYF. In DNA form, the CDR3 reads TGTGCCAGCAGCGTAGAGGACTCCGGGATTTCCCGGGAGACCCAGTACTTC.

This clonotype was recorded at least ten times. The rearrangement uses TRBV12-3 or TRBV12-4 and TRBJ2-2; D is perhaps TRBD1 (5 bases). The CDR3 consists of 11 residues. Trimming shortened V by 9 bases and J by 6 bases, and 8 bases separated the two germline ends. CDR3 sequence reads: CASRGSGELFF. In DNA, the CDR3 is TGTGCCAGTAGGGGATCCGGGGAGCTGTTTTTT.

This clonotype appeared many times. The chain couples TRBV3-1 to TRBJ1-2, with 8 positions matching TRBD1. The CDR3 has 17 amino acids. The V and J ends lost 2 bases and 8 bases, in that order; junction bases with no gene match: 16. Germline lookup yields CDR1 LGHDT and CDR2 YNNKEL (reference sequence). CDR3 sequence: CASSQYLTLQGAQGYTF. Written as DNA, the CDR3 is TGTGCCAGCAGCCAATACCTAACGCTTCAGGGGGCGCAAGGCTACACCTTC.

This clonotype has a handful of counts. A much larger clone lies a single base off, so this may be a read error. The J gene is TRBJ2-1, the V gene TRBV6-6; possibly TRBD1 or TRBD2 for D (5 bases each). V was pared by 5 bases and J by 7 bases, with 15 bases between. The germline V gene encodes CDR1 MNHNY and CDR2 SVGAGI (reference sequence). This CDR3 region has 14 residues. CDR3 nucleotide sequence: TGTGCCAGCAGTGACCCAAGGGACGGAAATGAGCAGTTCTTC. As protein: CASSDPRDGNEQFF.

The chain couples TRBV2 to TRBJ2-3; D uncertain. V was pared by 0 bases and J by 0 bases, with 10 bases between. CDR1 and CDR2 from the germline V gene are SNHLY and FYNNEI. CDR3 length: 16 amino acids. The CDR3 DNA reads as TGTGCCAGCAGTGAAGCCCCTGCGGCAAGCACAGATACGCAGTATTTT. Protein product: CASSEAPAASTDTQYF.

On this clonotype itself: One base away lies a much larger clone, so this may be a sequencing read error. In DNA form, the CDR3 reads TGTGCCAGCAGTTTACTGCAGGTCTATGGCTACACCTTC. This sequence encodes CASSLLQVYGYTF. V is TRBV12-3 or TRBV12-4 and J is TRBJ1-2; D is uncertain. The CDR3 has 13 residues. Trimming cost V 2 bases and J 4 bases, with 8 bases left between them.

This clonotype occurred many times. The genes are TRBV5-1 and TRBJ2-1; possibly TRBD2 for D (5 bases). Per the germline V gene, CDR1 is SGHRS and CDR2 is YFSETQ. The CDR3 length is 12 residues. The V end was cut by 4 bases, the J end by 9 bases, with 11 bases between. The CDR3 sequence: CASSLGGREQFF. In DNA form, the CDR3 reads TGCGCCAGCAGCCTGGGCGGGCGTGAGCAGTTCTTC.

On this clonotype itself: Given a much more abundant clone one base away, this may be a read error. The CDR3 sequence: CRAGQGGDEKLFF. The CDR3 DNA follows: TGCCGCGCTGGACAGGGCGGGGATGAAAAACTGTTTTTT. The V call is TRBV29-1, the J call TRBJ1-4, with TRBD1 matching 8 bases. In germline, CDR1 is SQVTM, CDR2 ANQGSEA. This CDR3 comprises 13 residues.

The chain is built from TRBV2 and TRBJ1-2; D is ambiguous. V was trimmed by 6 bases and J by 5 bases, leaving 10 bases between them. Germline V lookup: CDR1 SNHLY, CDR2 FYNNEI. This CDR3 has 12 amino acids. CDR3 sequence: CASRGRGYGYTF. The CDR3, as DNA: TGTGCCAGCAGAGGCAGAGGGTATGGCTACACCTTC.

Details on this clonotype: A read error may produce the germline difference seen at one junction end. This sequence joins TRBV7-2 and TRBJ2-3; D unclear. The germline V gene encodes CDR1 SGHTA and CDR2 FQGNSA. This CDR3 spans 11 amino acids. The chain's CDR3 is CASNLRDTQYF. The CDR3 DNA follows: TGTGCCAGCAACTTACGGGATACGCAGTATTTT.

This clonotype was counted a few times. V and J are TRBV20-1 and TRBJ1-2; a possible D gene is TRBD1 (5 bases). The length of the CDR3 is 17 residues. Germline lookup yields CDR1 DFQATT and CDR2 SNEGSKA (reference sequence). V lost 1 base and J 4 bases, leaving 22 bases between the germline ends. The CDR3 protein is CSARGGKPGGGIYGYTF. In DNA form, the CDR3 reads TGCAGTGCTAGAGGAGGCAAGCCGGGCGGGGGAATCTATGGCTACACCTTC.

This clonotype was recorded many times. CDR3 residues: CASSLADSAYGYTF. Here the CDR3 DNA reads TGCGCCAGCAGCTTGGCCGACAGCGCTTATGGCTACACCTTC. The rearrangement uses TRBV5-1 and TRBJ1-2; D possibly corresponds to TRBD1 (5 bases). With 0 bases removed from V and 5 bases from J, the gap between germline ends came to 11 bases. This CDR3 is built from 14 residues. The germline V gene encodes CDR1 SGHRS and CDR2 YFSETQ.

This clonotype was observed at least ten times. The rearrangement links TRBV12-3 or TRBV12-4 to TRBJ2-3, with D perhaps being TRBD1 or TRBD2 (5 bases each). Trimming pared 1 base from V and 4 bases from J, leaving 12 bases between. The length of the CDR3 is 15 residues. The CDR3 spells CASSLGGSRSDTQYF. The CDR3 DNA reads as TGTGCCAGCAGTTTAGGGGGGAGTCGCTCAGATACGCAGTATTTT.

This clonotype was counted a few times. This chain links TRBV10-3 with TRBJ2-1; 11 bases match TRBD1. The CDR3 is 14 residues long. Trimming took 6 bases from V and 9 from J; bases not matched to a gene: 7. Germline values: CDR1 ENHRY, CDR2 SYGVKD. The CDR3 loop reads CAIRSRDRGFEQFF. In DNA form, the CDR3 reads TGTGCCATCAGGAGCCGGGACAGGGGGTTTGAGCAGTTCTTC.

This clonotype was seen a handful of times. This rearrangement joins TRBV20-1 to TRBJ2-1; 9 nucleotides agree with TRBD1. This CDR3 contains 16 residues. V trimming: 2 bases; J trimming: 9 bases; junction bases outside the gene matches: 14. The V gene's germline CDR1 is DFQATT and CDR2 SNEGSKA (reference sequence). The CDR3 sequence: CSARLAGTGLFGEQFF. For the CDR3, the DNA is TGCAGTGCTAGACTAGCCGGGACAGGGCTATTTGGTGAGCAGTTCTTC.